The 5 T cell receptor beta chains listed next were all sequenced from one sample in a study of T-cell reconstitution after alpha-beta-depleted transplantation in children. Researchers prepared the TCRbeta library using unique molecular identifiers, the study reports. TCRdb processed the PCR reads anew with MiXCR; each CDR3 protein has one entry. The sample holds hundreds of thousands of distinct CDR3 sequences, 13% seen once. Sequenced here: PBMCs, mostly from graft donor cells, sampled 360 days after TCRalphabeta/CD19-depleted stem cell transplant. The receptors originated from a male patient younger than 18 who had a stem cell transplant for acute myeloid leukemia, so the T cells may come from the graft donor.

V is TRBV7-2 and J is TRBJ2-2, with 14 bases that match TRBD2. Germline trimming cut 5 bases from V and 7 bases from J; bases unmatched to any gene: 6. Germline V lookup: CDR1 SGHTA, CDR2 FQGNSA. CDR3 length equals 16 residues. The CDR3 DNA is TGTGCCAGCAGCACGGGACTAGCGGGAGCGGTCGGGGAGCTGTTTTTT. Its translation: CASSTGLAGAVGELFF.

This clonotype was detected a few times. The V gene is TRBV5-1, the J gene TRBJ2-6; 8 bases are a match to TRBD1. Germline V gene data show CDR1 as SGHRS and CDR2 as YFSETQ. Trimming cost V 3 bases and J 0 bases; bases outside gene matches: 11. This CDR3 comprises 19 residues. The CDR3 sequence is CASSSWTGTRYSGANVLTF. In nucleotides, the CDR3 is TGCGCCAGCAGCTCCTGGACAGGGACACGTTACTCTGGGGCCAACGTCCTGACTTTC.

The chain has TRBV20-1 and TRBJ2-7; maybe TRBD2 (5 bases). The CDR3 extends over 12 amino acids. Germline V gives CDR1 DFQATT, CDR2 SNEGSKA (reference sequence). The CDR3 protein is CSRYGNDYEQYF. CDR3 nucleotide sequence: TGCAGCCGCTACGGGAATGACTACGAGCAGTACTTC.

This clonotype was seen a few times. J is TRBJ2-4 and V is TRBV10-3; weak D call: TRBD2 (6 bases). Germline assignment: CDR1 ENHRY and CDR2 SYGVKD. CDR3 length equals 19 residues. The V end lost 0 bases, the J end lost 0 bases, and 18 bases lay between the germline ends. The CDR3 DNA reads as TGTGCCATCAGTGAGTCAAGGATGGAGGGACCTCTAGCCAAAAACATTCAGTACTTC. As protein: CAISESRMEGPLAKNIQYF.

This clonotype was recorded a few times. CDR3 amino acids: CASSIPGPQYF. CDR3 coding DNA: TGTGCCAGCAGTATTCCCGGTCCCCAGTACTTC. This chain connects TRBV28 to TRBJ2-5; D remains ambiguous. This CDR3 region has 11 residues. Germline lookup yields CDR1 MDHEN and CDR2 SYDVKM. V shed 5 bases and J shed 9 bases, with 10 bases lying between them.